This T cell receptor beta chain was recorded in a study of blood T cell repertoires in COVID-19. About the study: There were acute and convalescent COVID-19 samples, and they came from the United States, Italy and Spain. The cDNA or gDNA used as material had been derived from T cells, B-cell-depleted T cells, or PBMCs.

The CDR3 runs 17 residues. The ends lost 5 bases at V and 6 bases at J; junction bases unmatched: 15. Germline loops: CDR1 LNHDA, CDR2 SQIVND (reference sequence). Authors' methods: For nucleated cells, counts were estimated from reference gene primer amplification. Sequencing used immunoSEQ multiplex PCR; TCRdb keeps in-frame clones, though not all of them. V and J calls plus clone size are reproduced from that table; the DNA served to infer D and trimming. The sample includes around 81,000 clones, 70% to 80% seen only once; the top ten take 10% to 15%. The clonotype originates from a human donor in a cohort sampled during active COVID-19. The sequenced sample consisted of peripheral blood. The rearrangement uses TRBV19 and TRBJ1-5; 8 nucleotides agree with TRBD1. The CDR3 here is CASSPKSKTGEGQPQHF. The CDR3 DNA follows: TGTGCCAGTAGTCCGAAATCTAAGACAGGGGAGGGTCAGCCCCAGCATTTT.